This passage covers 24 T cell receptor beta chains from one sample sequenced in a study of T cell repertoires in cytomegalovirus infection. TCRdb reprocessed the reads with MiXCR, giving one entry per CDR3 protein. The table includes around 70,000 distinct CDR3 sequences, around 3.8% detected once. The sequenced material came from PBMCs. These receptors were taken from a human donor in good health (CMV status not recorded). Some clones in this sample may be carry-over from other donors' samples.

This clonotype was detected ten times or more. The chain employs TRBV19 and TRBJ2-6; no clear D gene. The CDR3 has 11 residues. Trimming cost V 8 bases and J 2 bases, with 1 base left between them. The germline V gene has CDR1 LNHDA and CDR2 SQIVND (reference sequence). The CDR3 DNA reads TGTGCCAGTGCTGGGGCCAACGTCCTGACTTTC. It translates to CASAGANVLTF.

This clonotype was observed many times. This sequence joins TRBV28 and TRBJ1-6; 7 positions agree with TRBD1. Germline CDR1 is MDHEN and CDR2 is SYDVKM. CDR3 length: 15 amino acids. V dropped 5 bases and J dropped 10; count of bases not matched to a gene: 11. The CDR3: CASSTPGGPGSPLHF. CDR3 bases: TGTGCCAGCAGTACCCCAGGGGGGCCTGGGTCACCCCTCCACTTT.

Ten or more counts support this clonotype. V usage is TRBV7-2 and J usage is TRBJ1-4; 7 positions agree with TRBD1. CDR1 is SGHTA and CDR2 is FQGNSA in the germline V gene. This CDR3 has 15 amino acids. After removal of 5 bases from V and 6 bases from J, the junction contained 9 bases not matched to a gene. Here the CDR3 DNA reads TGTGCCAGCAGCCCACACCGGGACAGATATGAAAAACTGTTTTTT. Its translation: CASSPHRDRYEKLFF.

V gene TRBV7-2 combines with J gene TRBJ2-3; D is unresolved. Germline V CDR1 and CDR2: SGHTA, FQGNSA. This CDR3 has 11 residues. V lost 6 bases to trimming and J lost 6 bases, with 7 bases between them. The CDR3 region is CASSPLDTQYF. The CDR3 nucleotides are TGTGCCAGCAGTCCTCTTGATACGCAGTATTTT.

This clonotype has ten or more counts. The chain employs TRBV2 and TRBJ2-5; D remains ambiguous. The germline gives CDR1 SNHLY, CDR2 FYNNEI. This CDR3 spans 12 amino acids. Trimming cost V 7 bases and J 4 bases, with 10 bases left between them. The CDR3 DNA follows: TGTGCCAGCAATCTTAAACGAGAGACCCAGTACTTC. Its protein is CASNLKRETQYF.

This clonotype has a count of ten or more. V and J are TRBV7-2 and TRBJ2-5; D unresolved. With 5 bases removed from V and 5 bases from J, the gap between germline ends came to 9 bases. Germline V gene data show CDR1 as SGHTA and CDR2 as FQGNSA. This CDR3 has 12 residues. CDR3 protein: CASSPPRETQYF. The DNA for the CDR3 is TGTGCCAGCAGCCCACCCCGGGAGACCCAGTACTTC.

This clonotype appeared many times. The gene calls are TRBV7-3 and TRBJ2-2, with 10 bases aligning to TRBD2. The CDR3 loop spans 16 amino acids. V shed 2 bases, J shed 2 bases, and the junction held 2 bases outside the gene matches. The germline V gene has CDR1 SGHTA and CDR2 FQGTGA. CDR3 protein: CASSLVAGGNTGELFF. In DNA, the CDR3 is TGTGCCAGCAGCTTAGTAGCGGGAGGCAACACCGGGGAGCTGTTTTTT.

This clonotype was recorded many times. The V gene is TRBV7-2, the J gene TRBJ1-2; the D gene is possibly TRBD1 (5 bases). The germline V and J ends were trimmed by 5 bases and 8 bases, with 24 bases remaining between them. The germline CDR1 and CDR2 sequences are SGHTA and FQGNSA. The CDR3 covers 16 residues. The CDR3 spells CASSHPGARSMGGYTF. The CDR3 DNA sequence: TGTGCCAGCAGCCACCCCGGGGCCCGCTCTATGGGGGGCTACACCTTC.

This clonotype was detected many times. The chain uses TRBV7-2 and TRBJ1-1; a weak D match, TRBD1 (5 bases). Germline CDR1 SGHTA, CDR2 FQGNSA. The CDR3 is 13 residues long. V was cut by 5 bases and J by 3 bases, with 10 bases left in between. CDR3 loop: CASSGGWYTEAFF. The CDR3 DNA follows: TGTGCCAGCAGCGGGGGGTGGTACACTGAAGCTTTCTTT.

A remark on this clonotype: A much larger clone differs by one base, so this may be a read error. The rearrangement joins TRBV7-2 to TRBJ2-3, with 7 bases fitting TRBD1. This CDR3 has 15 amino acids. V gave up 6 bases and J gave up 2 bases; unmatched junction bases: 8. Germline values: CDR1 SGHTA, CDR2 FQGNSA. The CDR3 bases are TGTGCCAGCAGGACCGGGACAGAGAACACAGATACGCAGTATTTT. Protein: CASRTGTENTDTQYF.

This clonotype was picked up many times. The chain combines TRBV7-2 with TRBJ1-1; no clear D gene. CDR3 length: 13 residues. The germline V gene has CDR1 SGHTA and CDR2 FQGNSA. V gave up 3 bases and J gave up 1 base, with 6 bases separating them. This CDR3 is CASSLIWNTEAFF. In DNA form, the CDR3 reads TGTGCCAGCAGCTTGATCTGGAACACTGAAGCTTTCTTT.

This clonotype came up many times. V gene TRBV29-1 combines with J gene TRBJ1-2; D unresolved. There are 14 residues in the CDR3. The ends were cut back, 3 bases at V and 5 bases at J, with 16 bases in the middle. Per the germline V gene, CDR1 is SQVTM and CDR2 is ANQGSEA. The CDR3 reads CSVELSAYGYGYTF. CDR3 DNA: TGCAGCGTTGAGTTGTCAGCTTACGGATATGGCTACACCTTC.

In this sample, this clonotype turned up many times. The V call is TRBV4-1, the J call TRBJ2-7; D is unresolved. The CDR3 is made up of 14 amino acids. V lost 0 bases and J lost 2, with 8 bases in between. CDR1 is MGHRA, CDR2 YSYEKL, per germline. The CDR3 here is CASSQDIQAYEQYF. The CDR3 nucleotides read TGCGCCAGCAGCCAAGACATCCAGGCCTACGAGCAGTACTTC.

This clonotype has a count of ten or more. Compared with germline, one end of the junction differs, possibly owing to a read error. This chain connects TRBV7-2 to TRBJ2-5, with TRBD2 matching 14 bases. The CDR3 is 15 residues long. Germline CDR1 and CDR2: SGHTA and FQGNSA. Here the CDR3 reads CASSKRTSGGPFSDF. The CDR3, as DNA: TGTGCCAGCAGCAAACGGACTAGCGGGGGGCCGTTCTCGGACTTC. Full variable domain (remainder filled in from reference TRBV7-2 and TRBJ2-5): GAGVSQSPSNKVTEKGKDVELRCDPISGHTALYWYRQSLGQGLEFLIYFQGNSAPDKSGLPSDRFSAERTGGSVSTLTIQRTQQEDSAVYLCASSKRTSGGPFSDFGPGTRLLVL.

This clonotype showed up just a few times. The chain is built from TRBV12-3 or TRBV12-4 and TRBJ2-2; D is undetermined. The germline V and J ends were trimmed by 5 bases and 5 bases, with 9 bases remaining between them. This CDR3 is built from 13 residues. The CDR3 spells CASSQVATGELFF. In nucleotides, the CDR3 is TGTGCCAGCAGTCAGGTCGCGACCGGGGAGCTGTTTTTT.

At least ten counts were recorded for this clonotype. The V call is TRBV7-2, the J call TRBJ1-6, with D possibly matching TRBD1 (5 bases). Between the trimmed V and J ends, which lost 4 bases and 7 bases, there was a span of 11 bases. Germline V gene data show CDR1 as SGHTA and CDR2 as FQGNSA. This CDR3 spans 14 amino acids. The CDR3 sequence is CASSSGTANSPLHF. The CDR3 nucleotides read TGTGCCAGCAGCTCCGGGACGGCCAATTCACCCCTCCACTTT.

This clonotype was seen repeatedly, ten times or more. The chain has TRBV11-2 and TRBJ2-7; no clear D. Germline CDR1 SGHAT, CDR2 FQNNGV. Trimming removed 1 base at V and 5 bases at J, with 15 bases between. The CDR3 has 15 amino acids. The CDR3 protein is CASSLVLTLSNEQYF. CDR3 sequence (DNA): TGTGCCAGCAGCTTAGTCTTAACCCTGAGCAACGAGCAGTACTTC.

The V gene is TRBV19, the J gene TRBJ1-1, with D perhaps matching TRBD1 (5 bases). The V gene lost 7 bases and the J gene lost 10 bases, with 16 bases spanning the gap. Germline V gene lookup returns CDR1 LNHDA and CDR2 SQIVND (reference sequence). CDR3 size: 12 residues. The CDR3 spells CASTQTGTTAFF. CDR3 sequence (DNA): TGTGCCAGTACCCAAACCGGGACTACAGCTTTCTTT.

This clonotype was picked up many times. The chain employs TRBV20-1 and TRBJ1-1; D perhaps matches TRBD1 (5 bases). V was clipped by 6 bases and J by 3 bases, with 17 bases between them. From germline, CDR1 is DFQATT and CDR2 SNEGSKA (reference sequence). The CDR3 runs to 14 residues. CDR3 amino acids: CSAHQPGRDTEAFF. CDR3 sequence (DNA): TGCAGTGCGCATCAACCAGGGAGGGACACTGAAGCTTTCTTT.

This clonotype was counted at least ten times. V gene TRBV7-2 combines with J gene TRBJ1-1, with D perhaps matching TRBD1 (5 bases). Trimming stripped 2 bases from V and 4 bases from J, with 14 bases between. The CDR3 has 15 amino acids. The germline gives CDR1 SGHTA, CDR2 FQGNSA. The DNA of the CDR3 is TGTGCCAGCAGCTTAAGGGGACCAACCCTCACTGAAGCTTTCTTT. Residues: CASSLRGPTLTEAFF.

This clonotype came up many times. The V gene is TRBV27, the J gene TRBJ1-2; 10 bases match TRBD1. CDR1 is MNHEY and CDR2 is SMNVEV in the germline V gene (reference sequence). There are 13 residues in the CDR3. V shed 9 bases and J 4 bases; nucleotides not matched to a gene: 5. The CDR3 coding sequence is TGTGCCAGAGGGGACAGGGGTAGCTATGGCTACACCTTC. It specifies CARGDRGSYGYTF.

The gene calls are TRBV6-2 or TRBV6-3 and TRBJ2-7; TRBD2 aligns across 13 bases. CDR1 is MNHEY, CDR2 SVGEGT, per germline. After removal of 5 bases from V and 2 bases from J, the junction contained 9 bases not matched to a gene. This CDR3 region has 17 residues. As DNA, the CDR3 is TGTGCCAGCAGTAGGACTAGCGGGAGAAATGGGGCCTACGAGCAGTACTTC. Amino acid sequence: CASSRTSGRNGAYEQYF.

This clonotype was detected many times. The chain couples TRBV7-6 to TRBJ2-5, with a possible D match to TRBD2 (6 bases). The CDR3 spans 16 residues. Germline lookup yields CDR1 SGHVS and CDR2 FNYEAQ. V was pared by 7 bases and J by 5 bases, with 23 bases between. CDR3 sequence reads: CASTRGILGSGETQYF. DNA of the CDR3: TGTGCCAGCACCCGGGGTATACTAGGGAGCGGGGAGACCCAGTACTTC.

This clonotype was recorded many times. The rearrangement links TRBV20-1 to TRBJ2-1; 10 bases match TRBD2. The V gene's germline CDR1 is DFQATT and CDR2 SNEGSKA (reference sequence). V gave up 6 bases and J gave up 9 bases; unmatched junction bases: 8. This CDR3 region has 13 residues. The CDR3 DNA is TGCAGTGCAAGACTAGCGGGTGCTAGTGAGCAGTTCTTC. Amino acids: CSARLAGASEQFF.